These 15 T cell receptor beta chains originate from one sample sequenced in a study of blood T cell repertoires in COVID-19 (dated by TCRdb to about 2020). The library was prepared using the immunoSEQ multiplex PCR assay. TCRdb stores this immuneACCESS table with in-frame sequences only. Part of the clones is absent; in the studies checked, under half of the shortfall reflects unresolved V genes, and no reason is known for the rest. Across this sample there are 55,000 to 70,000 clones, with approximately 90% seen only once. Clones ranked in the top ten supply 3.4% of the sample. Sequenced material: peripheral blood. These receptors were obtained from a woman aged 45-59 years with COVID-19, enrolled during active disease.

This sequence joins TRBV5-1 and TRBJ1-1; D is uncertain. The CDR3 covers 17 residues. From germline, CDR1 is SGHRS and CDR2 YFSETQ. The ends were cut back, 4 bases at V and 2 bases at J, with 21 bases in the middle. The CDR3 loop is CASSPKGGWGVNTEAFF. In DNA, the CDR3 is TGCGCCAGCAGCCCCAAGGGTGGATGGGGAGTTAACACTGAAGCTTTCTTT.

The rearrangement links TRBV11-2 to TRBJ2-7; D gene uncertain. CDR1 and CDR2 from the germline V gene are SGHAT and FQNNGV. The CDR3 sequence is 14 residues long. Trimming removed 2 bases from V and 5 bases from J, with 13 bases in between. In nucleotides, the CDR3 is TGTGCCAGCAGCTTAAGGTGGGCAGGCGACGAGCAGTACTTC. It specifies CASSLRWAGDEQYF.

This clone appeared a few times. The gene calls are TRBV3-1 (or the pseudogene TRBV3-2) and TRBJ2-1; the D gene is possibly TRBD2 (6 bases). The CDR3 consists of 10 residues. Germline CDR1 LGHDT, CDR2 YNNKEL (reference sequence). V lost 10 bases and J lost 13, with 14 bases in between. In DNA, the CDR3 is TGTGCCACCCTAAGCGGGCTCCAGTTCTTC. Its translation: CATLSGLQFF.

A word on this clone: This CDR3 is also generated by other DNA sequences in the sample. The CDR3 is CASSEGQGAPGNTIYF. The CDR3 DNA follows: TGTGCCAGCAGCGAGGGACAGGGGGCACCTGGAAACACCATATATTTT. This sequence joins TRBV9 and TRBJ1-3; 12 bases are a match to TRBD1. V lost 3 bases, J lost 2 bases, and 3 bases stayed unmatched. CDR3 length equals 16 residues. The germline gives CDR1 SGDLS, CDR2 YYNGEE.

The chain links TRBV30 to TRBJ2-7, with 10 bases aligning to TRBD1. Trimming removed 4 bases from V and 5 bases from J; junction bases left unmatched: 8. This CDR3 region has 14 residues. Looked up from germline, CDR1 is GTSNPN and CDR2 is SVGIG (reference sequence). CDR3 nucleotides: TGTGCCTGGACACATGACAGGGGGCGGAACGAGCAGTACTTC. It yields the protein CAWTHDRGRNEQYF. Variable domain in full (rest from reference TRBV30 and TRBJ2-7): SQTIHQWPATLVQPVGSPLSLECTVEGTSNPNLYWYRQAAGRGLQLLFYSVGIGQISSEVPQNLSASRPQDRQFILSSKKLLLSDSGFYLCAWTHDRGRNEQYFGPGTRLTVT.

The genes are TRBV10-3 and TRBJ1-6, with a tentative D call TRBD1 (5 bases). This CDR3 is built from 17 residues. The V gene's germline CDR1 is ENHRY and CDR2 SYGVKD. V was trimmed by 0 bases and J by 9 bases, leaving 18 bases between them. The CDR3 protein is CAISESGAAGGGSPLHF. As DNA, the CDR3 is TGTGCCATCAGTGAGTCCGGAGCAGCCGGGGGAGGTTCACCCCTCCACTTT.

The chain couples TRBV6-5 to TRBJ2-7; 14 positions match TRBD2. CDR1 MNHEY and CDR2 SVGAGI come from the germline V gene. Germline trimming cut 6 bases from V and 2 bases from J; bases unmatched to any gene: 3. The length of the CDR3 is 15 residues. The CDR3 DNA sequence: TGTGCCAGCAGAAGACTAGCGGGAGGGCCCTACGAGCAGTACTTC. Protein sequence: CASRRLAGGPYEQYF.

The chain recombines TRBV7-9 with TRBJ1-6; D unclear. This CDR3 spans 11 amino acids. The germline V gene has CDR1 SEHNR and CDR2 FQNEAQ (reference sequence). V dropped 5 bases and J dropped 8 bases, with 4 bases sitting between them. CDR3 DNA: TGTGCCAGCAGCCCCGATTCACCCCTCCACTTT. It encodes CASSPDSPLHF.

This clone was seen a single time. The CDR3 nucleotides are TGTGCCAGTAGGACAGGGCCAAGGGAAAAACTGTTTTTT. Its protein is CASRTGPREKLFF. The rearrangement joins TRBV7-9 to TRBJ1-4, with TRBD1 identical over 8 bases. The CDR3 has 13 amino acids. The ends lost 9 bases at V and 8 bases at J; junction bases unmatched: 8. Germline V gene lookup returns CDR1 SEHNR and CDR2 FQNEAQ (reference sequence).

The CDR3 spells CASSWLAGADTQYF. CDR3 in DNA: TGTGCCAGCAGCTGGCTAGCGGGTGCAGATACGCAGTATTTT. This rearrangement joins TRBV7-9 to TRBJ2-3; 8 nucleotides match TRBD2. V was clipped by 4 bases and J by 4 bases; unmatched bases: 4. The CDR3 extends over 14 amino acids. Looked up from germline, CDR1 is SEHNR and CDR2 is FQNEAQ (reference sequence).

The CDR3 DNA reads as TGTGCCAGCAGTTTATCGGGACAGATATATCAGCCCCAGCATTTT. Its translation: CASSLSGQIYQPQHF. This chain uses TRBV28 with TRBJ1-5; 7 bases line up with TRBD1. The trim removed 1 base at V and 5 bases at J, leaving 5 bases unmatched. CDR1 and CDR2 from the germline V gene are MDHEN and SYDVKM. The CDR3 spans 15 residues.

The chain links TRBV7-2 to TRBJ2-2, with D unresolved. The V end was cut by 2 bases, the J end by 4 bases, with 8 bases between. This CDR3 has 14 amino acids. CDR1 and CDR2 (germline): SGHTA, FQGNSA. The CDR3 nucleotides are TGTGCCAGCAGCTTACCAGCGAGCACCGGGGAGCTGTTTTTT. This sequence encodes CASSLPASTGELFF.

The rearrangement links TRBV30 to TRBJ2-2, with TRBD1 matching 8 bases. Losses at the gene ends were 7 bases for V and 1 base for J; bases not matched to a gene: 5. The CDR3 extends over 14 amino acids. Per germline, CDR1 GTSNPN and CDR2 SVGIG (reference sequence). The DNA for the CDR3 is TGTGCCTCTAGGACAGGGATGAACACCGGGGAGCTGTTTTTT. Translating it yields CASRTGMNTGELFF.

This chain joins TRBV18 and TRBJ2-5; 7 bases match TRBD2. The CDR3 length is 14 residues. V trimming: 4 bases; J trimming: 5 bases; junction bases outside the gene matches: 7. Germline loops: CDR1 KGHSH, CDR2 LQKENI. In nucleotides, the CDR3 is TGTGCCAGCTCACAGACGGGGGGACGGGAGACCCAGTACTTC. Its protein product is CASSQTGGRETQYF.

V is TRBV28 and J is TRBJ2-2; D gene unclear. Trimming removed 2 bases from V and 5 bases from J, with 12 bases in between. Germline loops: CDR1 MDHEN, CDR2 SYDVKM. The CDR3 length is 15 residues. CDR3 DNA sequence: TGTGCCAGCAGTTTAGATCGGGTGCGTACCGGGGAGCTGTTTTTT. Protein sequence: CASSLDRVRTGELFF.